This TCR beta chain appears in the sequencing data of a study of beta chain features in type 1 diabetes. Study-level findings and limits: Any HLA type influence on TCRB rearrangement was left unresolved here. Moderately but significantly shorter TCRB CDR3s were found in Type 1 diabetes patients in all four CD4+ subsets. Sequencing of cDNA might inflate the share of cells that strongly express TCR.

Central memory, naive, regulatory and stem cell-like memory CD4+ cells were sorted by CD45RO/CCR7/CD25/CD127/CD95/CD27. The CDR3 totals 15 residues. V lost 2 bases, J lost 0 bases, and 8 bases lay in between. Germline values: CDR1 ENHRY, CDR2 SYGVKD. Of the isolated RNA, all was reverse transcribed, and so the sequenced material was expressed TCRB transcripts. This table comes from immunoSEQ multiplex PCR, and its TCRdb copy is limited to in-frame clones, with some not included. The sample lists approximately 170,000 clones; less than 10% were seen once. On this clone itself: What it binds is not known. This CDR3 is also generated by other DNA sequences in the sample.

This chain uses TRBV10-3 with TRBJ2-1; D not resolved. Sequencing was carried out using central memory CD4+ T cells from blood. This clonotype originated in a man aged 18 to 29 with type 1 diabetes. CDR3 DNA sequence: TGTGCCATCAGTGAGCGTAGTCTCTCCTACAATGAGCAGTTCTTC. This encodes CAISERSLSYNEQFF.